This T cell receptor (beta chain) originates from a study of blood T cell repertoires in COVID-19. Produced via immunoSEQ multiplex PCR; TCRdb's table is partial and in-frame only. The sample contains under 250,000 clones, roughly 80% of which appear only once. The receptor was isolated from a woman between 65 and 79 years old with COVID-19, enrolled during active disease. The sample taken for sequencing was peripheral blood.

The CDR3 loop is CASSFVLDRLTYEQYF. The CDR3 DNA follows: TGTGCCAGCAGTTTTGTGTTGGACAGGCTAACCTACGAGCAGTACTTC. The chain recombines TRBV28 with TRBJ2-7; TRBD1 agrees at 7 bases. In germline, CDR1 is MDHEN, CDR2 SYDVKM. Trimming at V came to 3 bases and at J to 2 bases, leaving 10 bases not matched to a gene. This CDR3 contains 16 residues. Full variable domain (missing parts from reference TRBV28 and TRBJ2-7): DVKVTQSSRYLVKRTGEKVFLECVQDMDHENMFWYRQDPGLGLRLIYFSYDVKMKEKGDIPEGYSVSREKKERFSLILESASTNQTSMYLCASSFVLDRLTYEQYFGPGTRLTVT.